A single sample is the source of the 3 T cell receptor beta chains below, sequenced in a study of regulatory T cells in long-lasting Graves disease. Time point in this sample: newly diagnosed GD, antithyroid drugs for less than 3 months. From PBMCs, RNA was extracted and then used to make the TCR library. The TCR beta library used iRepertoire HTBI primers with Arm-PCR amplification of CDR3. A single record per CDR3 protein comes from TCRdb applying MiXCR to the multiplex PCR reads. The repertoire holds around 250,000 distinct CDR3 sequences, with 20% to 25% as singletons. This material consisted of peripheral blood mononuclear cells (PBMCs), taken at new diagnosis, from a patient treated with antithyroid drugs. The source is a female donor with Graves disease.

Many counts were recorded for this clonotype. CDR3 amino acids: CASSLTARSNQPQHF. CDR3 nucleotide sequence: TGTGCCAGCAGTTTAACTGCTAGGAGCAATCAGCCCCAGCATTTT. The rearrangement uses TRBV12-3 or TRBV12-4 and TRBJ1-5; D is ambiguous. The CDR3 sequence is 15 residues long. The V gene lost 2 bases and the J gene lost 1 base, with 9 bases spanning the gap.

This clonotype has a count of ten or more. J is TRBJ1-1 and V is TRBV27, with a weak D call TRBD1 (5 bases). CDR1 and CDR2 from the germline V gene are MNHEY and SMNVEV (reference sequence). This CDR3 has 16 amino acids. Trimming left V 8 bases short and J 3 bases short, with 22 bases between. CDR3 sequence: CASGRGIREKDTEAFF. The DNA of the CDR3 is TGTGCCAGCGGACGGGGGATCAGGGAGAAGGACACTGAAGCTTTCTTT.

This clonotype showed up many times. The V and J genes are TRBV12-3 or TRBV12-4 and TRBJ2-5, with D possibly TRBD1 on 6 matching bases. This CDR3 is built from 14 residues. The germline V and J ends were trimmed by 5 bases and 6 bases, with 16 bases remaining between them. The CDR3 loop reads CASSGRGIPKTQYF. The CDR3 region has the DNA TGTGCCAGCAGTGGCAGGGGTATCCCCAAGACCCAGTACTTC.